These 8 T cell receptor beta chains share one sample of origin, sequenced in a study of CD4 T cells in relation to SARS-CoV-2 and coronaviruses. The table came from immunoSEQ multiplex PCR; TCRdb's copy has only in-frame clones and leaves some out. This table holds about 54,000 clones, roughly 94% found once. The sample consisted of naive CD4+ T cells from PBMCs. As to subset: naive CD4+ T cells isolated by negative enrichment. The origin of the receptors is an adult with COVID-19.

This clone was picked up a small number of times. The chain couples TRBV6-6 to TRBJ2-5; D may be TRBD1 (5 bases). The CDR3 sequence is 15 residues long. The ends were cut back, 8 bases at V and 0 bases at J, with 16 bases in the middle. Looked up from germline, CDR1 is MNHNY and CDR2 is SVGAGI (reference sequence). Here the CDR3 DNA reads TGTGCCAGCTTTAAGGGGATCGACAACCAAGAGACCCAGTACTTC. This codes for CASFKGIDNQETQYF.

The rearrangement links TRBV2 to TRBJ2-2, with 9 bases that match TRBD2. Trimming took 6 bases from V and 2 from J; bases not matched to a gene: 1. Germline lookup yields CDR1 SNHLY and CDR2 FYNNEI. CDR3 size: 14 residues. For the CDR3, the DNA is TGTGCCAGCAGGCTAGCGGGAAACACCGGGGAGCTGTTTTTT. Protein sequence: CASRLAGNTGELFF.

The chain recombines TRBV3-1 (or the pseudogene TRBV3-2) with TRBJ2-5, with a weak D call TRBD2 (5 bases). Germline V gene sequence: CDR1 LGHDT, CDR2 YNNKEL (reference sequence). The V gene lost 5 bases and the J gene lost 7 bases, with 8 bases spanning the gap. The CDR3 consists of 11 residues. The CDR3 sequence: CASSGGGTQYF. Here the CDR3 DNA reads TGTGCCAGCAGCGGAGGTGGGACCCAGTACTTC.

The rearrangement uses TRBV19 and TRBJ2-1; 8 nucleotides agree with TRBD1. The CDR3 has 17 residues. J lost 3 bases, V lost 10 bases, and 17 bases had no gene match. Per the germline V gene, CDR1 is LNHDA and CDR2 is SQIVND (reference sequence). The CDR3 spells CATTSRSRGHVYNEQFF. The CDR3 DNA reads TGTGCCACCACAAGCCGGAGCAGGGGGCATGTCTACAATGAGCAGTTCTTC.

The V call is TRBV6-2 or TRBV6-3, the J call TRBJ1-1; D is undetermined. Germline lookup yields CDR1 MNHEY and CDR2 SVGEGT. This CDR3 contains 14 residues. V gave up 6 bases and J gave up 4 bases, with 15 bases separating them. Here the CDR3 reads CASSSHEVSTEAFF. CDR3 DNA sequence: TGTGCCAGCAGCTCCCACGAGGTGAGCACTGAAGCTTTCTTT.

The chain carries TRBV7-2 and TRBJ2-4; 7 bases are a match to TRBD1. Germline V CDR1 and CDR2: SGHTA, FQGNSA. The CDR3 extends over 13 amino acids. The CDR3 loop reads CATAGTDKNIQYF. Here the CDR3 DNA reads TGTGCGACCGCCGGGACAGACAAAAACATTCAGTACTTC. Variable domain in full (rest from reference TRBV7-2 and TRBJ2-4): GAGVSQSPSNKVTEKGKDVELRCDPISGHTALYWYRQSLGQGLEFLIYFQGNSAPDKSGLPSDRFSAERTGGSVSTLTIQRTQQEDSAVYLCATAGTDKNIQYFGAGTRLSVL.

The count of this clone is one. One end of the junction fails to match germline, which may point to a read error. J is TRBJ2-1 and V is TRBV6-1; 8 nucleotides agree with TRBD2. The CDR3 length is 12 residues. CDR1 MNHNS and CDR2 SASEGT come from the germline V gene. CDR3 nucleotide sequence: TGTGCCAGCAATGAATACGGGCGGGGGGAGTTCTTC. Its translation is CASNEYGRGEFF.

The chain is built from TRBV2 and TRBJ2-1; 8 bases match TRBD1. The V and J ends lost 5 bases and 13 bases, in that order; junction bases with no gene match: 7. This CDR3 region has 12 residues. Germline CDR1 reads SNHLY; CDR2 reads FYNNEI. This CDR3 is CASSTRPGGQFF. The CDR3 DNA sequence: TGTGCCAGCAGTACCCGACCAGGGGGCCAGTTCTTC.